The clone carrying this T cell receptor (beta chain) has just a few counts. This table comes from immunoSEQ multiplex PCR, and its TCRdb copy is limited to in-frame clones, with some not included. The sample has 250,000 to 300,000 clones; just under 90% are singletons. The source of the sample is a study of blood T cell repertoires in COVID-19. Looking at the study overall: The origin of the acute and convalescent COVID-19 samples was the United States, Italy and Spain. Sources were T cells, B-cell-depleted T cells, or PBMCs; the material itself was cDNA or gDNA.

The CDR3 runs to 16 residues. Trimming pared 0 bases from V and 2 bases from J, leaving 14 bases between. Germline CDR1 MNHEY, CDR2 SVGAGI. Seattle patients were enrolled during active infection and followed longitudinally. The chain uses TRBV6-5 and TRBJ2-7; D unclear. The sample consisted of peripheral blood. The clonotype comes from a young woman with COVID-19, enrolled during active disease. The CDR3 region is CASSYSTPTETYEQYF. In DNA form, the CDR3 reads TGTGCCAGCAGTTACTCGACGCCGACGGAGACCTACGAGCAGTACTTC.